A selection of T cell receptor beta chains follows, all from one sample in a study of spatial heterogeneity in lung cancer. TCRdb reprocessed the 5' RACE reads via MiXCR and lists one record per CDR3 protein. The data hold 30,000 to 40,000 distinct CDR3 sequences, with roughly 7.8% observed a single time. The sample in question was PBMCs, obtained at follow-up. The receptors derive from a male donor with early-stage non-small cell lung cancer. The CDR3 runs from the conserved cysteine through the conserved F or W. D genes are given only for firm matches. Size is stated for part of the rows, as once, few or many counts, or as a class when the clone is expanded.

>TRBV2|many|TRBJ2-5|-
CASSESRLSETQYF
TGTGCCAGCAGTGAGAGCAGGTTATCCGAGACCCAGTACTTC
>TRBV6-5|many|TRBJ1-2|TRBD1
CASSHVTGAALYGYTF
TGTGCCAGCAGTCACGTCACAGGGGCCGCTCTCTATGGCTACACCTTC
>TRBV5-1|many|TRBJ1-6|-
CASSWMGTGNSPLHF
TGCGCCAGCAGCTGGATGGGTACGGGTAATTCACCCCTCCACTTT
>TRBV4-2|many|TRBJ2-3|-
CASSPLTGATDTQYF
TGTGCCAGCAGCCCACTGACAGGAGCCACAGATACGCAGTATTTT
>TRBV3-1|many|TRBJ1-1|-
CASSQGIAHTEAFF
TGTGCCAGCAGCCAAGGGATAGCGCACACTGAAGCTTTCTTT
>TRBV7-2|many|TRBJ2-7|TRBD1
CASSFTGTGSYEQYF
TGTGCCAGCAGCTTCACCGGGACAGGTTCCTACGAGCAGTACTTC
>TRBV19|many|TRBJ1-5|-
CASSRAGLYSNQPQHF
TGTGCCAGTAGTAGAGCGGGACTGTATAGCAATCAGCCCCAGCATTTT
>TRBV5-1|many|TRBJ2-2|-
CASSLRQSNTGELFF
TGCGCCAGCAGCTTGCGGCAGTCGAACACCGGGGAGCTGTTTTTT
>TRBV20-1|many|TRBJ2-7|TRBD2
CSARPGTGLASEQYF
TGCAGTGCTAGACCTGGCACGGGACTAGCATCCGAGCAGTACTTC
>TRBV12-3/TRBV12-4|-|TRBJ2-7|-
CASSRDSLAEQYF
TGTGCCAGCAGCCGTGACAGTTTGGCCGAGCAGTACTTC
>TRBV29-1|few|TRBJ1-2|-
CSGGVEPDGYTF
TGCAGCGGGGGCGTGGAGCCGGATGGCTACACCTTC
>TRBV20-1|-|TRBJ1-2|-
CSARDPQGRAGYGYTF
TGCAGTGCTAGAGACCCGCAGGGTAGGGCCGGCTATGGCTACACCTTC
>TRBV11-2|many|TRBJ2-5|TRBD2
CASSLGLAGGGREETQYF
TGTGCCAGCAGCCTTGGACTAGCGGGGGGAGGAAGGGAAGAGACCCAGTACTTC
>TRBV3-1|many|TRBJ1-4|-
CASSPSVANEKLFF
TGTGCCAGCAGTCCCTCCGTGGCAAATGAAAAACTGTTTTTT
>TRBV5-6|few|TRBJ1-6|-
CASTGPRSSPLHF
TGTGCCAGCACTGGCCCCCGAAGCTCACCCCTCCACTTT
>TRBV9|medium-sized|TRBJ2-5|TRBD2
CASSVGLAGHLQETQYF
TGTGCCAGCAGCGTAGGTCTAGCGGGGCATCTCCAAGAGACCCAGTACTTC
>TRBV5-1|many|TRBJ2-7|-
CASSLIVQAEQYF
TGCGCCAGCAGCTTGATCGTACAGGCTGAACAGTACTTC
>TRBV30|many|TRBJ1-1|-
CAWNGQMGAEAFF
TGTGCCTGGAACGGACAGATGGGGGCTGAAGCTTTCTTT
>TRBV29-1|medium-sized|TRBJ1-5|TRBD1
CSVAGTGNQPQHF
TGCAGCGTCGCCGGGACAGGGAATCAGCCCCAGCATTTT
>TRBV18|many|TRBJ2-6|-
CASSPNRGTGANVLTF
TGTGCCAGCTCACCAAATCGGGGGACCGGGGCCAACGTCCTGACTTTC
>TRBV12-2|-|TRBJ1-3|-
CASRLAEASGNTIYF
TGTGCAAGTCGCTTAGCGGAGGCCTCTGGAAACACCATATATTTT
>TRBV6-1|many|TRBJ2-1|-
CASSDREGRRF
TGTGCCAGCAGTGATCGTGAGGGGAGGCGATTC
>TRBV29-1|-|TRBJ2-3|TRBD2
CSVDAGRVSDTQFF
TGCAGCGTTGACGCAGGGAGGGTTTCAGATACGCAGTTTTTT
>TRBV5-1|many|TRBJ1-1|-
CASSAGRPNTEAFF
TGCGCCAGCAGCGCAGGACGGCCGAACACTGAAGCTTTCTTT
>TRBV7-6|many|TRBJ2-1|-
CASSLQNNEQFF
TGTGCCAGCAGCTTACAAAACAATGAGCAGTTCTTC
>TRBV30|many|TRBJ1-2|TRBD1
CAWYARQGAYGYTF
TGTGCCTGGTACGCCCGACAGGGGGCCTATGGCTACACCTTC
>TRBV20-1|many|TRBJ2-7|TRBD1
CSARTGATYEQYF
TGCAGTGCTAGGACAGGGGCCACCTACGAGCAGTACTTC
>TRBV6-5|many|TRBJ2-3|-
CASGARGTDTQYF
TGTGCCAGTGGGGCACGGGGCACAGATACGCAGTATTTT
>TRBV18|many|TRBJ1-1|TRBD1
CASSPIDREDTEAFF
TGTGCCAGCTCACCCATAGACAGGGAGGACACTGAAGCTTTCTTT
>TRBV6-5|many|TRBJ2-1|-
CASSYSSAWSEQFF
TGTGCCAGCAGTTACTCGAGCGCGTGGTCTGAGCAGTTCTTC
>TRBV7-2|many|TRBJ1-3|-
CASTTTLAGVRNTIYF
TGTGCCAGCACCACCACTCTGGCAGGGGTCAGAAACACCATATATTTT
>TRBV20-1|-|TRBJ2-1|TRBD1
CSARDPGQTYNEQFF
TGCAGTGCTAGAGATCCGGGACAGACCTACAATGAGCAGTTCTTC
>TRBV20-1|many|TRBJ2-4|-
CSASGVRNIQYF
TGCAGTGCTAGTGGGGTCCGGAACATTCAGTACTTC
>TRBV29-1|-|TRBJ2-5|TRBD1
CSADRGRGTETQYF
TGCAGCGCAGACAGGGGGCGAGGGACAGAGACCCAGTACTTC
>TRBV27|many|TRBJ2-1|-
CASSLSFSSSINEQFF
TGTGCCAGCAGTTTATCGTTCAGTTCATCTATCAATGAGCAGTTCTTC
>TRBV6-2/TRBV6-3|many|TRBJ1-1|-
CASSQGAEAFF
TGTGCCAGCAGCCAGGGCGCTGAAGCTTTCTTT
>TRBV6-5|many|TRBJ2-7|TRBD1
CASSYSDRSLSYEQYF
TGTGCCAGCAGTTACTCGGACAGGTCCCTCTCCTACGAGCAGTACTTC
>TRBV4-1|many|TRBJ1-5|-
CASSQDLSSTAYSNQPQHF
TGCGCCAGCAGCCAAGATCTGTCTTCGACAGCTTATAGCAATCAGCCCCAGCATTTT
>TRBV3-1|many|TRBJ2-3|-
CASSQALVPGLGTDTQYF
TGTGCCAGCAGCCAAGCTCTTGTACCGGGACTTGGCACAGATACGCAGTATTTT
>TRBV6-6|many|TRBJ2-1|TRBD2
CASSKTSGRIPSSYNEQFF
TGTGCCAGCAGTAAGACTAGCGGACGAATACCAAGCTCCTACAATGAGCAGTTCTTC
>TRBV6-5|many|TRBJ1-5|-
CASSPSSNQPQHF
TGTGCCAGCAGCCCTTCCAGCAATCAGCCCCAGCATTTT
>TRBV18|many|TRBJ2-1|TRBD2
CASSPGERGINEQFF
TGTGCCAGCTCCCCCGGGGAGCGGGGGATCAATGAGCAGTTCTTC
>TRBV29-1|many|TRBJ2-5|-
CSVSSGPAETQYF
TGCAGCGTTTCCTCCGGGCCCGCGGAGACCCAGTACTTC
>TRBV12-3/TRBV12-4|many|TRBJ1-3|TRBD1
CASSSWTGNGNTIYF
TGTGCCAGCAGTTCGTGGACAGGGAACGGAAACACCATATATTTT
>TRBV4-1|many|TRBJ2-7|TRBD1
CASSQGIRGPAPGEGSYEQYF
TGCGCCAGCAGCCAAGGAATTAGGGGGCCGGCTCCAGGGGAAGGATCCTACGAGCAGTACTTC
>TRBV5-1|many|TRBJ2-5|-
CASSFAHGQETQYF
TGCGCCAGCAGCTTTGCCCACGGACAAGAGACCCAGTACTTC
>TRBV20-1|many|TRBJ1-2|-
CSAAPHYGYTF
TGCAGTGCCGCCCCGCACTATGGCTACACCTTC
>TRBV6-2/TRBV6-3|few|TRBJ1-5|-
CASSNPPNQPQHF
TGTGCCAGCAGTAACCCACCAAATCAGCCCCAGCATTTT
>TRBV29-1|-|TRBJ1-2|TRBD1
CSAVRAGTEDGYTF
TGCAGCGCGGTCCGTGCCGGGACAGAGGATGGCTACACCTTC
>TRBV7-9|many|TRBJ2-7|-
CASSRTASYEQYF
TGTGCCAGCAGCCGGACAGCCTCCTACGAGCAGTACTTC
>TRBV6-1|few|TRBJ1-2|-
CASSEIDRLEGYTF
TGTGCCAGCAGTGAAATTGACAGGCTTGAGGGCTACACCTTC